This T cell receptor (beta chain) was captured by sequencing in a study of T cell responses to AZD1222 COVID-19 vaccine. Across the whole study: Pooled in the analysis were second doses at about 4 or about 12 weeks.

CDR1 is SNHLY and CDR2 is FYNNEI in the germline V gene. CDR3 size: 16 residues. The J segment lost 3 bases and the V segment lost 4 bases, leaving 12 bases of the junction unmatched. Comment on this clone: The antigen remains undetermined.

Study-wide findings and caveats: Donors skewed white British and female; clonal diversity was possibly underestimated. Seropositive at baseline were only five or six AZD1222 recipients. Repertoire collection took place solely once the T cell response had peaked.

TCRdb's table, derived via immunoSEQ multiplex PCR, lists solely in-frame clones and lacks some. The sample has some 200,000 clones; under 95% are singletons. The chain has TRBV2 and TRBJ2-7; the match to TRBD1 covers 7 bases. This clonotype originated in an adult in good health. Sequencing used peripheral blood, obtained on day 0 of AZD1222 vaccination. CDR3 loop: CASSGFYTGANYEQYF. CDR3 nucleotide sequence: TGTGCCAGCAGTGGGTTTTATACAGGGGCGAACTACGAGCAGTACTTC.